This paragraph reports one TCR beta chain. This table comes from immunoSEQ multiplex PCR, and its TCRdb copy is limited to in-frame clones, with some not included. Here the sample spans almost 200,000 clones, more than 75% being singletons. The source of the sample is a study of blood T cell repertoires in COVID-19. Overall study: Some COVID-19 samples were acute and others convalescent; all came from the United States, Italy and Spain.

The sequenced sample was peripheral blood. The TCR sequence derives from a middle-aged woman with COVID-19, enrolled during active disease.

CDR3 amino acids: CAISGTSGRVNTGELFF. The DNA for the CDR3 is TGTGCCATCAGTGGGACTAGCGGGAGGGTGAACACCGGGGAGCTGTTTTTT. The chain uses TRBV10-3 and TRBJ2-2; 15 bases are a match to TRBD2. The length of the CDR3 is 17 residues. Losses at the gene ends were 4 bases for V and 1 base for J; bases not matched to a gene: 1. Germline lookup yields CDR1 ENHRY and CDR2 SYGVKD.